This TCR beta chain emerged from a study of vaccination and CD4 T cells after COVID-19. Oncomine TCR Beta short-read sequencing was applied to DNA from cultured CD4+ T cells. TCRdb re-analysed the PCR reads in MiXCR, keeping a single row per CDR3 protein. The sample lists some 14,000 distinct CDR3 sequences; 35% were seen once. Of note for this clonotype: Its antigen is still unknown.

The sample's treatment: approximately nine-day PBMC culture with coronavirus spike peptide pools or control peptides (ViraFEST assay). PCR positivity dates ran from March to December 2020, preceding US Alpha, Beta and Delta variants. This receptor was obtained from a human donor who had recovered from COVID-19. What was sequenced was CD4+ T cells from blood, cultured in vitro.

This CDR3 reads CASSQDRKTAFF. CDR3 in DNA: TGTGCCAGCAGCCAAGATAGGAAGACGGCTTTCTTT. The chain carries TRBV4-2 and TRBJ1-1; the D is unclear. Trimming shortened V by 0 bases and J by 11 bases, and 10 bases separated the two germline ends. The CDR3 has 12 amino acids. CDR1 LGHNA and CDR2 YNFKEQ come from the germline V gene.